This TCR beta chain was observed in a study of shared clonotypes between healthy human individuals. Produced via immunoSEQ multiplex PCR; TCRdb's table is partial and in-frame only. The sample records 1.6 million or so clones, over 95% being singletons. As for this clone: Sequence at one end of the junction differs from germline and may be a read error.

Germline V gives CDR1 MDHEN, CDR2 SYDVKM. CDR3 length: 11 residues. This TCR was recovered from a man aged 25 to 40 in good health. The rearrangement links TRBV28 to TRBJ1-5; D ambiguous. What was sequenced was naive CD4+ T cells sorted from blood. Indicated subset: CD45RA+ positively selected. The CDR3 sequence: CASSLNLPQHF. The CDR3 bases are TGTGCCAGCAGTTTAAATCTGCCCCAGCATTTT. Complete variable domain (other parts from reference TRBV28 and TRBJ1-5): DVKVTQSSRYLVKRTGEKVFLECVQDMDHENMFWYRQDPGLGLRLIYFSYDVKMKEKGDIPEGYSVSREKKERFSLILESASTNQTSMYLCASSLNLPQHFGDGTRLSIL.